This T cell receptor beta chain was sequenced during a study of shared clonotypes between healthy human individuals. In the study overall: The study drew on a couple of women and three men aged 18 to 49 as donors. Study observations and caveats: Estimated richness values were generally larger in naive subsets than in memory subsets. Only blood samples were collected, and tissue repertoires likely differ. The study found lower generation probabilities in non-shared clonotypes than in those shared by all four donors.

J lost 4 bases, V lost 8 bases, and 6 bases had no gene match. Germline lookup yields CDR1 GTSNPN and CDR2 SVGIG (reference sequence). This CDR3 region has 14 residues. Concerning this clone itself: What it recognizes is unknown.

The method was immunoSEQ multiplex PCR; TCRdb's version includes in-frame clones alone and lacks a portion of them. The repertoire has 2 million to 2.5 million clones, approximately 95% of them found once; the top ten carry about 0.37%. The sample consisted of naive CD4+ T cells from PBMCs. Specified subset: CD45RA+ positively selected. The chain uses TRBV30 and TRBJ2-3; 13 bases fit TRBD2. This TCR was recovered from a man aged 18 to 30 in good health. Some clones in this sample may be carry-over from other donors' samples. The DNA for the CDR3 is TGTGCCCGCGGACTAGCGGGAGTAGCAGATACGCAGTATTTT. Translated: CARGLAGVADTQYF.